This T cell receptor beta chain was observed in a study of shared clonotypes between healthy human individuals. Across the whole study: Three men and a couple of women, aged 18 to 49, were donors. Each donor's CD8 memory used one plate, CD8 naive two, each CD4 subset three.

The repertoire was sequenced with immunoSEQ multiplex PCR; TCRdb's copy has only in-frame clones and lacks some. Of some 980,000 clones listed, around 80% are singletons. Study-level results: Researchers sampled blood only, noting tissue repertoires likely differ.

CD4+ cell separation produced CD45RA+ naive and CD45RA-negative memory subsets. Trimming cost V 3 bases and J 2 bases; bases outside gene matches: 14. The CDR3 totals 18 residues. Germline assignment: CDR1 SGHRS and CDR2 YFSETQ. Comment on this clone: Its specificity is not known.

The sample taken for sequencing was memory CD4+ T cells sorted from blood. Subset: CD45RA-negative fraction. The clonotype originates from a man aged 18-30 years in good health. The V call is TRBV5-1, the J call TRBJ1-1; 9 positions match TRBD1. Here the CDR3 DNA reads TGCGCCAGCAGCTCCGGGACAGGGAGGGTAACCCCTAACACTGAAGCTTTCTTT. This sequence encodes CASSSGTGRVTPNTEAFF.